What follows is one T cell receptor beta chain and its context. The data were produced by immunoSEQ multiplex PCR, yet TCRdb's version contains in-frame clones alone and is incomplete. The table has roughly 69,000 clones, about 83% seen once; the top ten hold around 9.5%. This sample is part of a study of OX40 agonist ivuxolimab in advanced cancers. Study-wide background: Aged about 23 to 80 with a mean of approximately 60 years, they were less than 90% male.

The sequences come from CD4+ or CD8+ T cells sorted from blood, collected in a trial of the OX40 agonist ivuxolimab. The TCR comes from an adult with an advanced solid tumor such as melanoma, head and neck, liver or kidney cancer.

CDR3 bases: TGCAGCGTTGGGGCCTTTCCGGGGCGGGGGGCTTACAATGAGCAGTTCTTC. Amino acid sequence: CSVGAFPGRGAYNEQFF. The chain joins TRBV29-1 to TRBJ2-1; TRBD2 aligns across 8 bases. V was clipped by 4 bases and J by 4 bases; unmatched bases: 15. The CDR3 covers 17 residues. In germline, CDR1 is SQVTM, CDR2 ANQGSEA.